The 30 T cell receptor beta chains listed next were all sequenced from one sample in a study of blood T cell repertoires in COVID-19. The data were produced by immunoSEQ multiplex PCR, yet TCRdb's version contains in-frame clones alone and is incomplete. Of about 350,000 clones in the sample, roughly 90% were seen once. What was sequenced was PBMCs or T cells enriched from blood (not recorded which). These receptors all come from a woman between 25 and 40 years old who had been exposed to COVID-19.

This rearrangement joins TRBV7-9 to TRBJ2-7; D gene uncertain. CDR1 and CDR2 (germline): SEHNR, FQNEAQ (reference sequence). The CDR3 has 13 amino acids. Trimming removed 5 bases at V and 3 bases at J, with 11 bases between. The CDR3 nucleotides are TGTGCCAGCAGCCCCCAACCAGGCTACGAGCAGTACTTC. It codes for CASSPQPGYEQYF.

This clone has a single count. The chain links TRBV5-4 to TRBJ2-7; D gene uncertain. The CDR3 runs 12 residues. V lost 4 bases and J 0 bases, leaving 5 bases between the germline ends. CDR1 is SGHNT and CDR2 is YYREEE in the germline V gene (reference sequence). The CDR3 reads CASSIDSYEQYF. CDR3 DNA: TGTGCCAGCAGCATAGACTCCTACGAGCAGTACTTC.

The V call is TRBV19, the J call TRBJ1-6; TRBD1 might be the D (6 bases). Between the trimmed V and J ends, which lost 1 base and 10 bases, there was a span of 14 bases. The CDR3 is 15 residues long. The germline gives CDR1 LNHDA, CDR2 SQIVND (reference sequence). The CDR3 is CASSIGTVEGSPLHF. Written as DNA, the CDR3 is TGTGCCAGTAGTATAGGGACAGTAGAAGGATCACCCCTCCACTTT.

The chain employs TRBV4-1 and TRBJ1-4, with D unresolved. V dropped 0 bases and J dropped 4 bases, with 12 bases sitting between them. Germline lookup yields CDR1 MGHRA and CDR2 YSYEKL. The CDR3 runs 16 residues. The CDR3 nucleotides read TGCGCCAGCAGCCAAGATCGAGACTCCCTTAATGAAAAACTGTTTTTT. Its translation: CASSQDRDSLNEKLFF.

The chain recombines TRBV5-1 with TRBJ1-1, with D possibly being TRBD1 (6 bases). The length of the CDR3 is 15 residues. Per germline, CDR1 SGHRS and CDR2 YFSETQ. V lost 1 base to trimming and J lost 1 base, with 11 bases between them. This CDR3 is CASSLQGTPNTEAFF. In nucleotides, the CDR3 is TGCGCCAGCAGCTTGCAGGGGACACCGAACACTGAAGCTTTCTTT.

In its sample, this clone was seen once. This chain uses TRBV7-9 with TRBJ1-1, with D unclear. V lost 2 bases, J lost 5 bases, and 12 bases lay in between. Per germline, CDR1 SEHNR and CDR2 FQNEAQ (reference sequence). The CDR3 runs to 14 residues. CDR3: CASSLTGIGTEAFF. The DNA of the CDR3 is TGTGCCAGCAGCTTAACGGGAATTGGTACTGAAGCTTTCTTT.

The chain recombines TRBV9 with TRBJ1-1; possible D gene TRBD1, 5 bases. The germline V gene encodes CDR1 SGDLS and CDR2 YYNGEE. The ends were cut back, 6 bases at V and 0 bases at J, with 18 bases in the middle. The CDR3 runs to 16 residues. This CDR3 reads CASTDLERGVNTEAFF. The CDR3 coding sequence is TGTGCCAGCACGGATCTTGAACGGGGGGTGAACACTGAAGCTTTCTTT.

The chain recombines TRBV5-1 with TRBJ1-4; D might be TRBD1 (5 bases). Trimming left V 4 bases short and J 0 bases short, with 10 bases between. CDR3 length: 15 residues. Per germline, CDR1 SGHRS and CDR2 YFSETQ. The CDR3 DNA sequence: TGCGCCAGCAGCCCCCAACAGGCAACTAATGAAAAACTGTTTTTT. This codes for CASSPQQATNEKLFF.

In this sample, this clone turned up a few times. This chain uses TRBV6-5 with TRBJ1-5; no reliable D call. The germline V gene encodes CDR1 MNHEY and CDR2 SVGAGI. V was trimmed by 6 bases and J by 1 base, leaving 7 bases between them. The CDR3 sequence is 13 residues long. As DNA, the CDR3 is TGTGCCAGCAGGCGCGGCAGCAATCAGCCCCAGCATTTT. Its protein product is CASRRGSNQPQHF.

In DNA, the CDR3 is TGTGCCAGCACCGTGGGACAGGGCCCAGATACGCAGTATTTT. It specifies CASTVGQGPDTQYF. This sequence joins TRBV28 and TRBJ2-3; 9 positions match TRBD1. Germline V lookup: CDR1 MDHEN, CDR2 SYDVKM. V shed 7 bases, J shed 4 bases, and the junction held 6 bases outside the gene matches. The CDR3 consists of 14 residues.

The chain links TRBV27 to TRBJ1-1; weak D call: TRBD1 (6 bases). Germline CDR1 and CDR2: MNHEY and SMNVEV (reference sequence). The ends were cut back, 2 bases at V and 8 bases at J, with 12 bases in the middle. The CDR3 consists of 13 residues. CDR3 in DNA: TGTGCCAGCAGTTTAAGCGGACAGAGCGAAGCTTTCTTT. It specifies CASSLSGQSEAFF.

This chain connects TRBV3-1 (or the pseudogene TRBV3-2) to TRBJ1-2, with 9 bases that match TRBD1. Losses at the gene ends were 4 bases for V and 6 bases for J; bases not matched to a gene: 3. Germline-derived CDR1 and CDR2 are LGHDT and YNNKEL (reference sequence). The CDR3 totals 13 residues. In nucleotides, the CDR3 is TGTGCCAGCAGCCGACAGGGGGATAATGGCTACACCTTC. This encodes CASSRQGDNGYTF.

The chain carries TRBV5-5 and TRBJ2-3, with TRBD2 identical over 7 bases. The germline V gene has CDR1 SGHKS and CDR2 YYEKEE (reference sequence). Trimming took 0 bases from V and 1 from J; bases not matched to a gene: 5. The CDR3 is made up of 16 amino acids. The CDR3 region is CASSLVRESGTDTQYF. The CDR3 region has the DNA TGTGCCAGCAGCTTGGTGCGGGAGTCAGGCACAGATACGCAGTATTTT.

This chain links TRBV18 with TRBJ1-4; D is ambiguous. Trimming left V 5 bases short and J 0 bases short, with 10 bases between. The CDR3 totals 15 residues. Germline CDR1 reads KGHSH; CDR2 reads LQKENI. CDR3 sequence reads: CASSGGASTNEKLFF. CDR3 coding DNA: TGTGCCAGCTCAGGTGGTGCGTCAACTAATGAAAAACTGTTTTTT.

This rearrangement joins TRBV18 to TRBJ2-2; the D gene is possibly TRBD1 (6 bases). CDR1 is KGHSH, CDR2 LQKENI, per germline. Trimming took off 3 bases at V and 1 base at J, with 12 bases between the two ends. The CDR3 has 16 residues. The CDR3 sequence is CASSPTGNGNTGELFF. The CDR3, as DNA: TGTGCCAGCTCACCTACAGGGAATGGGAACACCGGGGAGCTGTTTTTT.

This chain joins TRBV12-2 and TRBJ2-1; the table calls TRBD2, which could not be checked here. TRBV12-2 is recorded as a pseudogene. CDR3 length: 16 residues. CDR3 in amino acids: CASRRGLAGDHNEQFF. CDR3 coding DNA: TGTGCAAGTCGCCGAGGACTAGCGGGAGACCACAATGAGCAGTTCTTC.

The V and J genes are TRBV5-1 and TRBJ2-3; possibly TRBD2 for D (5 bases). This CDR3 comprises 16 residues. Trimming removed 0 bases at V and 3 bases at J, with 14 bases between. Germline CDR1 SGHRS, CDR2 YFSETQ. The CDR3 DNA sequence: TGCGCCAGCAGCTTGGGTGGAGGCCCTTCTACAGATACGCAGTATTTT. Amino acids: CASSLGGGPSTDTQYF. The whole variable domain, remainder taken from reference TRBV5-1 and TRBJ2-3, is KAGVTQTPRYLIKTRGQQVTLSCSPISGHRSVSWYQQTPGQGLQFLFEYFSETQRNKGNFPGRFSGRQFSNSRSEMNVSTLELGDSALYLCASSLGGGPSTDTQYFGPGTRLTVL.

The rearrangement links TRBV19 to TRBJ2-5, with 10 nucleotides matching TRBD2. The V segment lost 6 bases and the J segment 5 bases; nucleotides outside the gene matches: 3. Germline assignment: CDR1 LNHDA and CDR2 SQIVND (reference sequence). The CDR3 extends over 13 amino acids. DNA for the CDR3: TGTGCCAGTAGAAGGGGACTAGCGGAGACCCAGTACTTC. Translation gives CASRRGLAETQYF.

The genes are TRBV6-5 and TRBJ2-7; 7 nucleotides match TRBD1. This CDR3 has 15 residues. V was pared by 6 bases and J by 0 bases, with 8 bases of the junction left unmatched. CDR1 and CDR2 (germline): MNHEY, SVGAGI. The CDR3 is CASRTGTAPSYEQYF. CDR3 DNA sequence: TGTGCCAGCAGGACCGGGACAGCCCCCTCCTACGAGCAGTACTTC.

The chain joins TRBV27 to TRBJ2-5; weak D call: TRBD2 (6 bases). The CDR3 is made up of 15 amino acids. V was cut by 2 bases and J by 7 bases, with 17 bases left in between. The V gene's germline CDR1 is MNHEY and CDR2 SMNVEV (reference sequence). The CDR3 is CASSLMGLVSGTQYF. For the CDR3, the DNA is TGTGCCAGCAGTTTAATGGGACTTGTGAGTGGGACCCAGTACTTC.

V gene TRBV25-1 combines with J gene TRBJ2-2, with D unresolved. The germline V and J ends were trimmed by 3 bases and 6 bases, with 5 bases remaining between them. CDR3 length: 12 residues. Germline values: CDR1 MGHDK, CDR2 SYGVNS. For the CDR3, the DNA is TGTGCCAGCAGTGACGCGTCCGGGGAGCTGTTTTTT. This encodes CASSDASGELFF.

The chain employs TRBV7-9 and TRBJ2-1; 7 bases line up with TRBD2. The CDR3 extends over 13 amino acids. Germline lookup yields CDR1 SEHNR and CDR2 FQNEAQ (reference sequence). V lost 7 bases, J lost 5 bases, and 5 bases stayed unmatched. CDR3 sequence: CASTGGSNNEQFF. Written as DNA, the CDR3 is TGTGCCAGCACGGGCGGGAGTAACAATGAGCAGTTCTTC. Based on the CDR3 plus reference TRBV7-9 and TRBJ2-1, the full variable domain is DTGVSQNPRHKITKRGQNVTFRCDPISEHNRLYWYRQTLGQGPEFLTYFQNEAQLEKSRLLSDRFSAERPKGSFSTLEIQRTEQGDSAMYLCASTGGSNNEQFFGPGTRLTVL.

The chain uses TRBV10-1 and TRBJ1-1, with D uncertain. The CDR3 length is 14 residues. V shed 5 bases and J shed 3 bases, with 13 bases lying between them. Germline CDR1 reads WNHNN; CDR2 reads SYGVQD (reference sequence). The CDR3: CASSLSPADTEAFF. The CDR3 nucleotides read TGCGCCAGCAGTCTCTCCCCGGCGGACACTGAAGCTTTCTTT.

J is TRBJ1-6 and V is TRBV12-3 or TRBV12-4, with D possibly TRBD1 on 6 matching bases. The CDR3 is 13 amino acids. V lost 6 bases and J 13 bases, leaving 16 bases between the germline ends. As DNA, the CDR3 is TGTGCCAGCAGCACTGTGGGGGGGGGCCCCCTCCACTTT. This translates into CASSTVGGGPLHF.

This chain connects TRBV28 to TRBJ1-4; 7 bases are shared with TRBD1. The V gene end was trimmed by 1 base and the J gene end by 6 bases; junction bases not matched to a gene: 8. Germline V lookup: CDR1 MDHEN, CDR2 SYDVKM. The CDR3 is made up of 16 amino acids. CDR3 loop: CASSLSQGVRDEKLFF. In DNA, the CDR3 is TGTGCCAGCAGTTTATCTCAGGGGGTCAGGGATGAAAAACTGTTTTTT.

The V and J genes are TRBV7-9 and TRBJ2-1; TRBD1 agrees at 10 bases. The CDR3 is 15 amino acids. J lost 6 bases, V lost 3 bases, and 5 bases had no gene match. The germline V gene encodes CDR1 SEHNR and CDR2 FQNEAQ (reference sequence). Here the CDR3 reads CASSLGQGPPNEQFF. CDR3 in DNA: TGTGCCAGCAGCTTGGGACAGGGGCCCCCCAATGAGCAGTTCTTC.

The table lists this clone with a few counts. This chain links TRBV5-4 with TRBJ1-3; 8 nucleotides line up with TRBD1. Germline CDR1 is SGHNT and CDR2 is YYREEE (reference sequence). CDR3 length: 18 amino acids. The V segment lost 6 bases and the J segment 3 bases; nucleotides outside the gene matches: 17. Here the CDR3 DNA reads TGTGCCAGCACCGTCCCGGGACAGGAGCCGCCGCTTGGAAACACCATATATTTT. Amino acid sequence: CASTVPGQEPPLGNTIYF.

This clone has only one observation. The J gene is TRBJ1-2, the V gene TRBV24-1; tentative D call: TRBD1 (5 bases). V gave up 12 bases and J gave up 5 bases, with 15 bases separating them. CDR1 and CDR2 from the germline V gene are KGHDR and SFDVKD. The CDR3 is 12 residues long. DNA of the CDR3: TGTGCCCCCTACCGGGGGTTGTATGGCTACACCTTC. It codes for CAPYRGLYGYTF.

The V and J genes are TRBV19 and TRBJ1-5; 8 nucleotides line up with TRBD1. This CDR3 is built from 15 residues. The germline gives CDR1 LNHDA, CDR2 SQIVND (reference sequence). V dropped 5 bases and J dropped 2; count of bases not matched to a gene: 5. CDR3 sequence: CASSAGQGGNQPQHF. The CDR3 DNA is TGTGCCAGTAGTGCTGGACAGGGTGGCAATCAGCCCCAGCATTTT. The variable domain in full, with the rest retrieved from reference TRBV19 and TRBJ1-5, is DGGITQSPKYLFRKEGQNVTLSCEQNLNHDAMYWYRQDPGQGLRLIYYSQIVNDFQKGDIAEGYSVSREKKESFPLTVTSAQKNPTAFYLCASSAGQGGNQPQHFGDGTRLSIL.

The chain couples TRBV6-1 to TRBJ2-1; 11 bases are shared with TRBD2. With V trimmed by 1 base and J by 9 bases, 5 bases remained unmatched. The CDR3 length is 15 residues. Germline lookup yields CDR1 MNHNS and CDR2 SASEGT. The DNA of the CDR3 is TGTGCCAGCAGTGAAGGACTAGCGGGAATAAGTGAGCAGTTCTTC. It codes for CASSEGLAGISEQFF.